The 21 T cell receptor beta chains below were found in one sample sequenced in a study of cytomegalovirus exposure and HLA in healthy donors. PCR was performed using 60 Vbeta and 13 Jbeta primers. Assay used: immunoSEQ multiplex PCR; TCRdb lists only in-frame clones, some missing. The repertoire consists of tens of thousands of clones, with approximately 80% occurring once and the leading ten covering around 3.8%. Sequencing was done on a sample of PBMCs. These receptors came from a man aged 50-59 years in good health and CMV-seronegative.

The chain recombines TRBV19 with TRBJ2-5, with 15 bases matching TRBD2. Germline loops: CDR1 LNHDA, CDR2 SQIVND (reference sequence). The CDR3 runs to 19 residues. J gave up 5 bases and V 3 bases, and 13 bases lay outside the gene matches. The CDR3 region is CASSMSGRGLAGGRETQYF. The CDR3 DNA reads as TGTGCCAGTAGTATGTCTGGCCGGGGACTAGCGGGAGGAAGGGAGACCCAGTACTTC.

This clone was detected only a few times. This rearrangement joins TRBV6-6 to TRBJ2-7; TRBD1 aligns across 9 bases. Germline-derived CDR1 and CDR2 are MNHNY and SVGAGI (reference sequence). After removal of 2 bases from V and 4 bases from J, the junction contained 0 bases not matched to a gene. The CDR3 is made up of 13 amino acids. CDR3 sequence reads: CASSYGTGYEQYF. CDR3 DNA: TGTGCCAGCAGTTACGGGACAGGGTACGAGCAGTACTTC.

The CDR3 spells CASNGLAGLTDTQYF. CDR3 nucleotide sequence: TGTGCCAGCAACGGACTAGCGGGCCTCACAGATACGCAGTATTTT. The chain links TRBV7-9 to TRBJ2-3, with 11 bases identical to TRBD2. Unmatched junction bases numbered 5, after V lost 7 bases and J lost 2 bases. Per the germline V gene, CDR1 is SEHNR and CDR2 is FQNEAQ (reference sequence). This CDR3 is built from 15 residues.

This clone has just a few counts. This sequence joins TRBV6-5 and TRBJ1-1; a possible D gene is TRBD1 (6 bases). V was trimmed by 3 bases and J by 5 bases, leaving 13 bases between them. Germline lookup yields CDR1 MNHEY and CDR2 SVGAGI. CDR3 length: 14 residues. The CDR3 is CASSYGQRGTEAFF. The CDR3 nucleotides read TGTGCCAGCAGTTATGGACAGAGGGGGACTGAAGCTTTCTTT.

The chain combines TRBV7-3 with TRBJ2-3, with 8 positions matching TRBD2. CDR3 length: 14 residues. Germline assignment: CDR1 SGHTA and CDR2 FQGTGA. After removal of 5 bases from V and 4 bases from J, the junction contained 5 bases not matched to a gene. Here the CDR3 DNA reads TGTGCCAGCAGCCCCGGGACTAGTTCAGATACGCAGTATTTT. Translating gives CASSPGTSSDTQYF.

In DNA form, the CDR3 reads TGCAGCGTTCAAACCGGAAGCGGGGCCTACGAGCAGTACTTC. It yields the protein CSVQTGSGAYEQYF. This chain links TRBV29-1 with TRBJ2-7; 7 positions agree with TRBD2. Germline values: CDR1 SQVTM, CDR2 ANQGSEA. The CDR3 totals 14 residues. The V segment lost 5 bases and the J segment 2 bases; nucleotides outside the gene matches: 9.

V usage is TRBV7-2 and J usage is TRBJ2-1, with 7 bases that match TRBD1. The ends lost 6 bases at V and 0 bases at J; junction bases unmatched: 5. Per the germline V gene, CDR1 is SGHTA and CDR2 is FQGNSA. The CDR3 is made up of 15 amino acids. The CDR3 bases are TGTGCCAGCAGTCTACAGGGGCCCTCCTACAATGAGCAGTTCTTC. It encodes CASSLQGPSYNEQFF.

V is TRBV19 and J is TRBJ2-1, with D perhaps matching TRBD1 (6 bases). CDR1 and CDR2 (germline): LNHDA, SQIVND (reference sequence). The CDR3 runs to 15 residues. With 6 bases removed from V and 3 bases from J, the gap between germline ends came to 15 bases. The CDR3 loop reads CASSPTGNDYNEQFF. CDR3 in DNA: TGTGCCAGTAGCCCTACAGGGAATGACTACAATGAGCAGTTCTTC.

Details on this clone: The sample holds other DNA sequences that translate to the same CDR3. The rearrangement links TRBV6-5 to TRBJ2-5, with unresolved D. Germline V lookup: CDR1 MNHEY, CDR2 SVGAGI. Trimming pared 0 bases from V and 4 bases from J, leaving 3 bases between. CDR3 length: 12 residues. CDR3 amino acids: CASSYSRETQYF. CDR3 sequence (DNA): TGTGCCAGCAGTTACTCTCGAGAGACCCAGTACTTC.

This sequence joins TRBV27 and TRBJ2-7, with 10 bases identical to TRBD2. Germline V gene data show CDR1 as MNHEY and CDR2 as SMNVEV (reference sequence). V was clipped by 4 bases and J by 9 bases; unmatched bases: 24. The CDR3 runs 19 residues. CDR3 coding DNA: TGTGCCAGCAGTTATTCCTACCGGGCTAGCGGGGGTACCCTACGTGCGCAGTACTTC. It is translated as CASSYSYRASGGTLRAQYF.

This chain's CDR3 is CASSPRSRVAEQYF. CDR3 bases: TGTGCCAGCAGTCCACGCTCCAGGGTGGCCGAGCAGTACTTC. The V gene is TRBV27, the J gene TRBJ2-7; a possible D gene is TRBD1 (5 bases). Germline CDR1 and CDR2: MNHEY and SMNVEV (reference sequence). The germline V and J ends were trimmed by 5 bases and 6 bases, with 17 bases remaining between them. This CDR3 has 14 residues.

The chain links TRBV27 to TRBJ1-5; 8 bases match TRBD1. In germline, CDR1 is MNHEY, CDR2 SMNVEV (reference sequence). Trimming removed 3 bases from V and 6 bases from J; junction bases left unmatched: 7. This CDR3 region has 15 residues. CDR3 region: CASSFNRGAPQPQHF. CDR3 coding DNA: TGTGCCAGCAGTTTCAACAGGGGGGCCCCTCAGCCCCAGCATTTT.

This sequence joins TRBV11-3 and TRBJ2-1; TRBD2 agrees at 11 bases. CDR1 is SGHNT, CDR2 YENEEA, per germline. The CDR3 extends over 15 amino acids. Losses at the gene ends were 5 bases for V and 5 bases for J; bases not matched to a gene: 5. The CDR3 sequence is CASSPGTSGNNEQFF. The CDR3 region has the DNA TGTGCCAGCAGCCCGGGGACTAGCGGAAACAATGAGCAGTTCTTC.

V is TRBV2 and J is TRBJ2-5; D gene uncertain. V gave up 6 bases and J gave up 4 bases, with 6 bases separating them. The germline CDR1 and CDR2 sequences are SNHLY and FYNNEI. This CDR3 is 11 amino acids long. This CDR3 reads CASRERETQYF. The CDR3 DNA reads TGTGCCAGCAGAGAACGAGAGACCCAGTACTTC.

The V and J genes are TRBV6-1 and TRBJ1-2; TRBD1 matches at 7 bases. Germline lookup yields CDR1 MNHNS and CDR2 SASEGT. The CDR3 is 14 amino acids. J lost 0 bases, V lost 6 bases, and 4 bases had no gene match. The CDR3 DNA reads TGTGCCAGCAGAGTGCAGGGGGCTAACTATGGCTACACCTTC. Protein: CASRVQGANYGYTF.

The chain carries TRBV9 and TRBJ2-3, with 8 bases matching TRBD2. Germline assignment: CDR1 SGDLS and CDR2 YYNGEE. Trimming cost V 2 bases and J 0 bases; bases outside gene matches: 2. The length of the CDR3 is 15 residues. This CDR3 is CASSVGRASTDTQYF. The CDR3 nucleotides read TGTGCCAGCAGCGTCGGGAGGGCTAGCACAGATACGCAGTATTTT.

The chain carries TRBV18 and TRBJ2-7; D unresolved. Per germline, CDR1 KGHSH and CDR2 LQKENI. The CDR3 length is 13 residues. V was shortened by 3 bases and J by 3 bases, with 9 bases between the two germline ends. The CDR3 spells CASSPSKSYEQYF. DNA for the CDR3: TGTGCCAGCTCACCGAGTAAGAGCTACGAGCAGTACTTC.

This clone has a handful of counts. This chain's CDR3 is CASSETYSGNTIYF. The CDR3 coding sequence is TGTGCCAGCAGTGAGACTTACTCTGGAAACACCATATATTTT. The chain combines TRBV6-5 with TRBJ1-3; D unresolved. The germline CDR1 and CDR2 sequences are MNHEY and SVGAGI. The CDR3 contains 14 residues. The germline V and J ends were trimmed by 5 bases and 0 bases, with 8 bases remaining between them.

DNA for the CDR3: TGTGCCAGCAGCCCGCCCCAAACGGTAAGCTCCTACGAGCAGTACTTC. It is translated as CASSPPQTVSSYEQYF. The V call is TRBV7-9, the J call TRBJ2-7; D is undetermined. This CDR3 region has 16 residues. Per the germline V gene, CDR1 is SEHNR and CDR2 is FQNEAQ (reference sequence). Trimming removed 5 bases from V and 0 bases from J, with 17 bases in between.

The chain employs TRBV25-1 and TRBJ2-7; D is undetermined. CDR3 size: 13 residues. CDR1 is MGHDK, CDR2 SYGVNS, per germline. V was cut by 6 bases and J by 0 bases, with 9 bases left in between. The CDR3: CASRAVSSYEQYF. The CDR3 nucleotides read TGTGCCAGCAGGGCCGTCAGCTCCTACGAGCAGTACTTC.

This chain joins TRBV5-1 and TRBJ2-4; D not resolved. The CDR3 is 14 amino acids. Germline assignment: CDR1 SGHRS and CDR2 YFSETQ. The V gene lost 0 bases and the J gene lost 7 bases, with 11 bases spanning the gap. The CDR3 loop reads CASSLELSKNIQYF. The CDR3, as DNA: TGCGCCAGCAGCTTGGAACTGAGTAAGAACATTCAGTACTTC.